This TCR beta chain was documented in a study of blood T cell repertoires in COVID-19. The trim removed 4 bases at V and 3 bases at J, leaving 9 bases unmatched. The CDR3 runs 17 residues. Germline V gene sequence: CDR1 SGHKS, CDR2 YYEKEE (reference sequence). This clone showed up just once. Clones were sequenced by immunoSEQ multiplex PCR, and TCRdb holds only the in-frame ones, with some missing. The table lists 250,000 or so clones, 84% of them singletons. Material for sequencing was peripheral blood. The source of this sequence is a man in his fifties or sixties with acute or convalescent COVID-19. The gene calls are TRBV5-5 and TRBJ2-2; TRBD1 agrees at 10 bases. In DNA form, the CDR3 reads TGTGCCAGCAGCCCCTCAATTGACAGGGGGCACACCGGGGAGCTGTTTTTT. It is translated as CASSPSIDRGHTGELFF. The entire variable domain, with the rest obtained from reference TRBV5-5 and TRBJ2-2, is as follows: DAGVTQSPTHLIKTRGQQVTLRCSPISGHKSVSWYQQVLGQGPQFIFQYYEKEERGRGNFPDRFSARQFPNYSSELNVNALLLGDSALYLCASSPSIDRGHTGELFFGEGSRLTVL.